This record concerns one T cell receptor (beta chain) sequence. Its target is not known. This specimen belongs to a study of blood T cells in healthy people across ages. Whole-study findings and limits: Unsorted PBMCs ruled out conclusive naive versus antigen-experienced comparison.

Together with a sample-barcoded 5' primer, a J-beta primer mix was included in a second PCR lasting about 6 to 11 cycles. Tagging of each cDNA molecule was performed by a template-switch adaptor with 12 random nucleotides. MiXCR was run by TCRdb on the 5' RACE reads, yielding one entry per CDR3 protein. The table records about 580,000 distinct CDR3 sequences, roughly 48% of them present only once. Sequencing was carried out using blood. The clonotype originates from an elderly man in good health.

The CDR3 here is CASSTNHRQGDEQYF. In nucleotides, the CDR3 is TGTGCCAGCAGCACAAACCATCGACAGGGAGACGAGCAGTACTTC. The chain uses TRBV21-1 and TRBJ2-7; TRBD1 is the table's D call, not checked against the DNA. TRBV21-1 constitutes a pseudogene. CDR3 length equals 15 residues.